This is a list of T cell receptor beta chains from one sample in a study of shared clonotypes between healthy human individuals. Clones were read by immunoSEQ multiplex PCR, and TCRdb kept only the in-frame ones, dropping some. The data hold over a million clones, with roughly 97% observed a single time. The material sequenced was naive CD4+ T cells sorted from blood. The receptors were sampled from a man aged 30 to 39 in good health. The CDR3 runs from the conserved cysteine through the conserved F or W. The order of the fields is V gene, D gene, clone size, J gene, CDR3 DNA, CDR3 protein. A D gene is named only where the DNA matches it firmly. Where a row states a size, it is once, few, many or the class of an expanded clone; other rows omit it.

V gene: TRBV10-3; D gene: TRBD2; clone size: .; J gene: TRBJ2-7; CDR3 DNA: TGTGCCATCAGAACTAGCGGGAGTCGGGAGGAGCAGTACTTC; CDR3 protein: CAIRTSGSREEQYF
V gene: TRBV9; D gene: .; clone size: .; J gene: TRBJ2-7; CDR3 DNA: TGTGCCAGCAGCGGATCCGGGAGATACGAGCAGTACTTC; CDR3 protein: CASSGSGRYEQYF
V gene: TRBV9; D gene: TRBD1; clone size: .; J gene: TRBJ2-2; CDR3 DNA: TGTGCCAGCTCGAACAGGGGGCGTAACACCGGGGAGCTGTTTTTT; CDR3 protein: CASSNRGRNTGELFF
V gene: TRBV5-1; D gene: TRBD2; clone size: .; J gene: TRBJ2-5; CDR3 DNA: TGCGCCAGCAGCCCCGGACTAGCGGGACGCGAGACCCAGTACTTC; CDR3 protein: CASSPGLAGRETQYF
V gene: TRBV5-1; D gene: .; clone size: .; J gene: TRBJ2-5; CDR3 DNA: TGCGCCAGCAGGATGTTGGTACCCCTCCAGGGTTTGGATACTCGTGATCGAGAGACCCAGTACTTC; CDR3 protein: CASRMLVPLQGLDTRDRETQYF
V gene: TRBV18; D gene: .; clone size: .; J gene: TRBJ2-3; CDR3 DNA: TGTGCCAGCTCACCTGTGGAGGGGGCTAGCACAGATACGCAGTATTTT; CDR3 protein: CASSPVEGASTDTQYF
V gene: TRBV5-1; D gene: .; clone size: .; J gene: TRBJ1-2; CDR3 DNA: TGCGCCAGCAGCTTGGCGGCAGGGAATGGCTACACCTTC; CDR3 protein: CASSLAAGNGYTF
V gene: TRBV19; D gene: .; clone size: .; J gene: TRBJ1-2; CDR3 DNA: TGTGCCAGTAGTCCAGGGCTTGGGACATATGGCTACACCTTC; CDR3 protein: CASSPGLGTYGYTF
V gene: TRBV11-2; D gene: TRBD1; clone size: .; J gene: TRBJ1-2; CDR3 DNA: TGTGCCAGCAGCTTCCGCCCGGGACAGACTTACTATGGCTACACCTTC; CDR3 protein: CASSFRPGQTYYGYTF
V gene: TRBV18; D gene: .; clone size: .; J gene: TRBJ2-3; CDR3 DNA: TGTGCCAGCTCACCGTTGAGGGGCACAGATACGCAGTATTTT; CDR3 protein: CASSPLRGTDTQYF
V gene: TRBV19; D gene: TRBD2; clone size: .; J gene: TRBJ2-3; CDR3 DNA: TGTGCCAGTAGTATAACTTCTAGCGGATACACAGATACGCAGTATTTT; CDR3 protein: CASSITSSGYTDTQYF
V gene: TRBV6-4; D gene: .; clone size: once; J gene: TRBJ2-7; CDR3 DNA: TGTGCCAGCAGCTATCAGGGTCCCTACGAGCAGTACTTC; CDR3 protein: CASSYQGPYEQYF
V gene: TRBV29-1; D gene: .; clone size: .; J gene: TRBJ2-3; CDR3 DNA: TGCAGCGTTGAAAAACCCGGGGATACGCAGTATTTT; CDR3 protein: CSVEKPGDTQYF
V gene: TRBV7-3; D gene: TRBD2; clone size: .; J gene: TRBJ2-3; CDR3 DNA: TGTGCCAGCAGCTTCGCGGGAGTTCGGGATACGCAGTATTTT; CDR3 protein: CASSFAGVRDTQYF
V gene: TRBV9; D gene: TRBD2; clone size: .; J gene: TRBJ2-2; CDR3 DNA: TGTGCCAGCAGCGCCAACAGGGGGCCAACTAGCGGGAGTAGTTCCGGGGAGCTGTTTTTT; CDR3 protein: CASSANRGPTSGSSSGELFF
V gene: TRBV29-1; D gene: TRBD2; clone size: .; J gene: TRBJ2-3; CDR3 DNA: TGCAGCGTGCCTAGCGGGAGGGGGACTAGCACAGATACGCAGTATTTT; CDR3 protein: CSVPSGRGTSTDTQYF
V gene: TRBV11-2; D gene: .; clone size: .; J gene: TRBJ2-7; CDR3 DNA: TGTGCCAGCAGCTTAGGGGACTCCCATCGATTGGACTTC; CDR3 protein: CASSLGDSHRLDF
V gene: TRBV2; D gene: .; clone size: .; J gene: TRBJ2-1; CDR3 DNA: TGTGCCAGCAGTGCTCTAGGCGGGGTCTCCTACAATGAGCAGTTCTTC; CDR3 protein: CASSALGGVSYNEQFF
V gene: TRBV30; D gene: TRBD1; clone size: .; J gene: TRBJ1-5; CDR3 DNA: TGTGCCTGGAGTCCATGGGACAGTTGGAATCAGCCCCAGCATTTT; CDR3 protein: CAWSPWDSWNQPQHF
V gene: TRBV9; D gene: .; clone size: .; J gene: TRBJ2-3; CDR3 DNA: TGTGCCAGCAGTCGGGCAGATACGCAGTATTTT; CDR3 protein: CASSRADTQYF
V gene: TRBV19; D gene: .; clone size: .; J gene: TRBJ1-2; CDR3 DNA: TGTGCCAGTAGTCCCACGGGATTGTATGGCTACACCTTC; CDR3 protein: CASSPTGLYGYTF
V gene: TRBV7-9; D gene: .; clone size: once; J gene: TRBJ1-5; CDR3 DNA: TGTGCCAGCAGCTTAGTTGATGGCAGATCAAGCAATCAGCCCCAGCATTTT; CDR3 protein: CASSLVDGRSSNQPQHF
V gene: TRBV29-1; D gene: TRBD1; clone size: .; J gene: TRBJ2-1; CDR3 DNA: TGCAGCGTTGAGTCTGGTGGGGCAGGGGGTTTATCCTACAATGAGCAGTTCTTC; CDR3 protein: CSVESGGAGGLSYNEQFF
V gene: TRBV12-5; D gene: TRBD1; clone size: .; J gene: TRBJ1-1; CDR3 DNA: TGTGCTAGTGGAACGGGACAGATGAACACTGAAGCTTTCTTT; CDR3 protein: CASGTGQMNTEAFF
V gene: TRBV10-3; D gene: .; clone size: .; J gene: TRBJ2-7; CDR3 DNA: TGTGCCATCAGTGAGTCGACAGACGGCTCCTACGAGCAGTACTTC; CDR3 protein: CAISESTDGSYEQYF
V gene: TRBV18; D gene: .; clone size: .; J gene: TRBJ2-7; CDR3 DNA: TGTGCCAGCTCACCAATGGACGCAACCTACGAGCAGTACTTC; CDR3 protein: CASSPMDATYEQYF
V gene: TRBV18; D gene: .; clone size: .; J gene: TRBJ2-1; CDR3 DNA: TGTGCCAGCTCACCACCTAGCTCCGATGAGCAGTTCTTC; CDR3 protein: CASSPPSSDEQFF
V gene: TRBV5-1; D gene: .; clone size: .; J gene: TRBJ2-7; CDR3 DNA: TGCGCCAGCAGTCATCCCGGGAAAATGGGGTACGAGCAGTACTTC; CDR3 protein: CASSHPGKMGYEQYF
V gene: TRBV29-1; D gene: TRBD2; clone size: .; J gene: TRBJ2-3; CDR3 DNA: TGCAGCCACGGGGGGATCACAGATACGCAGTATTTT; CDR3 protein: CSHGGITDTQYF
V gene: TRBV5-1; D gene: .; clone size: .; J gene: TRBJ2-7; CDR3 DNA: TGCGCCAGCAGCCCCGGACAGAGTTTCTACGAGCAGTACTTC; CDR3 protein: CASSPGQSFYEQYF
V gene: TRBV6-6; D gene: TRBD1; clone size: .; J gene: TRBJ2-7; CDR3 DNA: TGTGCCAGCAGTGCAGACAGGGGCTACGAGCAGTACTTC; CDR3 protein: CASSADRGYEQYF
V gene: TRBV10-1; D gene: .; clone size: .; J gene: TRBJ2-3; CDR3 DNA: TGCGCCAGCAGTGTGAATCCCAGGGTGGATACGCAGTATTTT; CDR3 protein: CASSVNPRVDTQYF
V gene: TRBV29-1; D gene: .; clone size: .; J gene: TRBJ1-1; CDR3 DNA: TGCAGCGTTGCTATATCCTGGGGATTATCGAACACTGAAGCTTTCTTT; CDR3 protein: CSVAISWGLSNTEAFF
V gene: TRBV7-8; D gene: .; clone size: .; J gene: TRBJ2-5; CDR3 DNA: TGTGCCAGCAGCTTAGAAAGTCTGGAGACCCAGTACTTC; CDR3 protein: CASSLESLETQYF
V gene: TRBV5-1; D gene: TRBD1; clone size: .; J gene: TRBJ2-7; CDR3 DNA: TGCGCCAGCAGCACTGTACCGAGGACAGGGGGCCTCTACGAGCAGTACTTC; CDR3 protein: CASSTVPRTGGLYEQYF
V gene: TRBV9; D gene: TRBD2; clone size: .; J gene: TRBJ2-5; CDR3 DNA: TGTGCCAGCAGGCGACTAGCGGGAGGGTTTTGGGAAGAGACCCAGTACTTC; CDR3 protein: CASRRLAGGFWEETQYF
V gene: TRBV28; D gene: .; clone size: .; J gene: TRBJ1-5; CDR3 DNA: TGTGCCAGCATCACGGGGGCAAATCAGCCCCAGCATTTT; CDR3 protein: CASITGANQPQHF
V gene: TRBV9; D gene: .; clone size: .; J gene: TRBJ2-7; CDR3 DNA: TGTGCCAGCAGCGTAGTTCCAGGAACCTACGAGCAGTACTTC; CDR3 protein: CASSVVPGTYEQYF
V gene: TRBV6-5; D gene: .; clone size: .; J gene: TRBJ1-3; CDR3 DNA: TGTGCCAGCATGAGCTCTGGAAACACCATATATTTT; CDR3 protein: CASMSSGNTIYF
V gene: TRBV9; D gene: TRBD2; clone size: .; J gene: TRBJ2-5; CDR3 DNA: TGTGCCAGCAGCGCTGGGGATTTAGCGGGAGTAGTGGGGACCCAGTACTTC; CDR3 protein: CASSAGDLAGVVGTQYF
V gene: TRBV19; D gene: .; clone size: .; J gene: TRBJ1-5; CDR3 DNA: TGTGCCAGTAATTGGGACGTTGGGCAGCCCCAGCATTTT; CDR3 protein: CASNWDVGQPQHF
V gene: TRBV10-1; D gene: TRBD1; clone size: .; J gene: TRBJ2-3; CDR3 DNA: TGCGCCAGCCAAGACAAGACAGGGGGCACAGATACGCAGTATTTT; CDR3 protein: CASQDKTGGTDTQYF
V gene: TRBV6-1; D gene: .; clone size: .; J gene: TRBJ2-5; CDR3 DNA: TGTGCCAGCAGTGAGTGGCAGAACCAAGAGACCCAGTACTTC; CDR3 protein: CASSEWQNQETQYF